The 4 T cell receptor beta chains below come from one sample, sequenced in a study of shared clonotypes between healthy human individuals. Profiled with immunoSEQ multiplex PCR; TCRdb holds only in-frame clones, not every one. The table includes more than 2,000,000 clones, around nine tenths detected once. Input material: naive CD4+ T cells sorted from blood. Subset here: CD45RA+ positively selected. The receptors originated from a man aged 18 to 29 in good health.

V and J are TRBV6-5 and TRBJ2-5; TRBD1 aligns across 7 bases. The better agreement between TRBJ2-7 and the DNA end casts doubt on the J call. This CDR3 spans 13 amino acids. Germline V lookup: CDR1 MNHEY, CDR2 SVGAGI. CDR3 sequence (DNA): TGTGCCAGCAGTCGAGGGACAGCCTACGAGCAGTACTTC. As protein: CASSRGTAYEQYF.

In the case of this clone: The sample holds other DNA sequences that translate to the same CDR3. This chain uses TRBV7-9 with TRBJ2-3; 10 bases agree with TRBD2. The CDR3 totals 15 residues. CDR1 is SEHNR and CDR2 is FQNEAQ in the germline V gene (reference sequence). J lost 1 base, V lost 3 bases, and 1 base had no gene match. This CDR3 is CASSLGTSGTDTQYF. The CDR3 DNA follows: TGTGCCAGCAGCTTGGGGACTAGCGGCACAGATACGCAGTATTTT.

V and J are TRBV4-1 and TRBJ2-7; D is possibly TRBD2 (7 bases). Germline CDR1 and CDR2: MGHRA and YSYEKL. V shed 5 bases and J shed 1 base, with 18 bases lying between them. The CDR3 is made up of 16 amino acids. The CDR3, as DNA: TGCGCCAGCAGCAAGGGGGGGGCAGGGACGTCCTACGAGCAGTACTTC. It specifies CASSKGGAGTSYEQYF.

The rearrangement links TRBV29-1 to TRBJ1-2, with TRBD1 identical over 7 bases. The CDR3 extends over 14 amino acids. With V trimmed by 0 bases and J by 4 bases, 5 bases remained unmatched. CDR1 is SQVTM and CDR2 is ANQGSEA in the germline V gene. CDR3 region: CSVEDLDRVYGYTF. CDR3 nucleotides: TGCAGCGTTGAAGATCTCGACAGGGTCTATGGCTACACCTTC.